This TCR beta chain emerged from a study of T cell responses to AZD1222 COVID-19 vaccine. General study results and limits: Just five or six AZD1222 recipients were seropositive at baseline. Spike was spanned by vaccine-associated CD4 TCRs, which were dominant at 160-218 and 743-854. Receipt of two AZD1222 doses was followed by a rise in Spike-specific TCR breadth and depth. Reports say nearly half of spike-specific TCRs go after unmutated variant regions.

Using immunoSEQ multiplex PCR, the repertoire was profiled, and TCRdb retains in-frame clones only, with some absent. In the table there are approximately 150,000 clones, around 90% of which are singletons. The germline CDR1 and CDR2 sequences are GTSNPN and SVGIG (reference sequence). The CDR3 runs to 15 residues. Trimming pared 1 base from V and 7 bases from J, leaving 20 bases between. Notes on this clone: Its antigen is not known.

The sample in question was peripheral blood, obtained on day 0 of AZD1222 vaccination. The rearrangement uses TRBV30 and TRBJ2-7, with no clear D. The TCR originated in an adult in good health. The CDR3 region has the DNA TGTGCCTGGAGTGACCCCCGGACCATCGCATTAGAGCAGTACTTC. Residues: CAWSDPRTIALEQYF.